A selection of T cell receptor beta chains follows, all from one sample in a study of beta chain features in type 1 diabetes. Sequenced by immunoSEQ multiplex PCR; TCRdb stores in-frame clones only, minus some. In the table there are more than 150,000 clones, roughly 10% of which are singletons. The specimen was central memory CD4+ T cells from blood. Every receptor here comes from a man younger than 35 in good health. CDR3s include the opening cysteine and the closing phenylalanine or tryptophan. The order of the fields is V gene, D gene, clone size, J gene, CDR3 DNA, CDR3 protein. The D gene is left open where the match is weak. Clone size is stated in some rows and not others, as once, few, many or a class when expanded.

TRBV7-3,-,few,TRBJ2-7,TGTGCCAGCAGCTCCCAGGAGAACGAGCAGTACTTC,CASSSQENEQYF
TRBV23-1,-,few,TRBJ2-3,TGCGCCAGCAGTCAATTTGAGGGAGCAGATACGCAGTATTTT,CASSQFEGADTQYF
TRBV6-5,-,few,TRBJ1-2,TGTGCCAGCAGGAGGGGCCAGGGACGGGATGGCTACACCTTC,CASRRGQGRDGYTF
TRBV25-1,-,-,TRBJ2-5,TGTGCCAGCAGTGAAGCGAACCAAGAGACCCAGTACTTC,CASSEANQETQYF
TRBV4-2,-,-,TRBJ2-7,TGTGCCAGCAGCCCGGCCGAGGGGTACGAGCAGTACTTC,CASSPAEGYEQYF
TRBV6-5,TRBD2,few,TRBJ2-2,TGTGCCACAGGGAGGGCCCAATCGAACACCGGGGAGCTGTTTTTT,CATGRAQSNTGELFF
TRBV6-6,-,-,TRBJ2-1,TGTGCCAGCAGTTTCGGGGGAGGGGGATCCTACAATGAGCAGTTCTTC,CASSFGGGGSYNEQFF
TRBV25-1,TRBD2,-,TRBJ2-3,TGTGCCAGCTCTCGGGGGGGAGGAACAGATACGCAGTATTTT,CASSRGGGTDTQYF
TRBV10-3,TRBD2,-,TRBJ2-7,TGTGCCATCACCCAAGCGGGAGGGCCCTCTCACGAGCAGTACTTC,CAITQAGGPSHEQYF
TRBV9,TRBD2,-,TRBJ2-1,TGTGCCAGCAGCTCAGCGGGAGGTGAGCAGTTCTTC,CASSSAGGEQFF
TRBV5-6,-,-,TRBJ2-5,TGTGCCAGCAGCCTGCACAGAGAGCAGTACTTC,CASSLHREQYF
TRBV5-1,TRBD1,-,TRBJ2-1,TGCGCCAGCAGCTTCGAGGGACAGGGGAAGTTCTTC,CASSFEGQGKFF
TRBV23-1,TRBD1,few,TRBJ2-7,TGCGCCAGCAGTCTCCCGGGAGTTCCCGGGACAGGGGTTAAATTGAGATCCTACGAGCAGTACTTC,CASSLPGVPGTGVKLRSYEQYF
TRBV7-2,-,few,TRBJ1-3,TGTGCCAGCAGCTTAGAGGGATCGGGGAACACCATATATTTT,CASSLEGSGNTIYF
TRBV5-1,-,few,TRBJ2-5,TGCGCCAGCAGCTTGAACAGGCAAGAGACCCAGTACTTC,CASSLNRQETQYF
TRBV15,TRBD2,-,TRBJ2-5,TGTGCCACCAGCAGAGGCTCGGGAGGGCCATTGGAGACCCAGTACTTC,CATSRGSGGPLETQYF
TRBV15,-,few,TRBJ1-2,TGTGCCACCAGCAGAGAGGGGTTTTACGACTATGGCTACACCTTC,CATSREGFYDYGYTF
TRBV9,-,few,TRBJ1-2,TGTGCCAGCACCTATGGGGTTAACTATGGCTACACCTTC,CASTYGVNYGYTF
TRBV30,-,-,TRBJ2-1,TGTGCCTGGGACCTCAGGGCTAATGAGCAGTTCTTC,CAWDLRANEQFF
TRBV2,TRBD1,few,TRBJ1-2,TGTGCCAGCAGGCGGACAGGATATGGCTACACCTTC,CASRRTGYGYTF
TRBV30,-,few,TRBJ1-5,TGTGCCTGGAGCAGGGTTAGCCAGCCCCAGCATTTT,CAWSRVSQPQHF
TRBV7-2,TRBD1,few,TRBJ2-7,TGTGCCAGCAAACCGACAGGGCTCTCCTACGAGCAGTACTTC,CASKPTGLSYEQYF
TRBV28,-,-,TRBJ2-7,TGTGCCAGCAGCGGCGGACCCACCTGGAGGCAGTACTTC,CASSGGPTWRQYF
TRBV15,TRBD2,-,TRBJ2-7,TGTGCCACCCGGGCTAGCGGGAGTCGAGACGAGCAGTACTTC,CATRASGSRDEQYF
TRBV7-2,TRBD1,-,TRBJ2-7,TGTGCCAGCAGCCTTCACAGGGGGCTAAGCGAGCAGTACTTC,CASSLHRGLSEQYF
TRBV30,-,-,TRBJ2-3,TGTGCCTGGAGTCGAGCCGGGAGTAACAACGGGGATACGCAGTATTTT,CAWSRAGSNNGDTQYF
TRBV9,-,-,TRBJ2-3,TGTGCCAGCAGCGTCGGAGGGGGCCCCACAGATACGCAGTATTTT,CASSVGGGPTDTQYF